This passage covers 25 T cell receptor beta chains from one sample sequenced in a study of beta chain features in type 1 diabetes. Whole-study results and caveats: Shorter TCRB CDR3s, moderately but significantly so, marked every one of the four CD4+ subsets in Type 1 diabetes patients.

The authors reverse transcribed all of the isolated RNA, so sequencing captured expressed TCRB transcripts. Produced via immunoSEQ multiplex PCR; TCRdb's table is partial and in-frame only. The table lists some 370,000 clones, around 9.6% of them singletons. The antigens of these receptors remain unknown. The material sequenced was central memory CD4+ T cells from blood. The receptor source for this set is a man in his thirties or forties with type 1 diabetes.

V and J are TRBV5-8 and TRBJ2-5; 9 nucleotides line up with TRBD2. Trimming removed 5 bases from V and 4 bases from J; junction bases left unmatched: 12. The length of the CDR3 is 16 residues. Germline V gene lookup returns CDR1 SGHTS and CDR2 YDEGEE. Here the CDR3 reads CASSWGLAGSGETQYF. The CDR3 nucleotides are TGTGCCAGCAGTTGGGGGCTAGCGGGATCTGGAGAGACCCAGTACTTC.

This clone was counted only a few times. The V gene is TRBV7-9, the J gene TRBJ2-3; perhaps TRBD1 as D (6 bases). The CDR3 has 14 residues. CDR1 is SEHNR, CDR2 FQNEAQ, per germline (reference sequence). Trimming removed 4 bases at V and 3 bases at J, with 11 bases between. This CDR3 reads CASSSRTETDTQYF. The DNA for the CDR3 is TGTGCCAGCAGCTCTAGGACAGAGACAGATACGCAGTATTTT.

This chain joins TRBV7-9 and TRBJ2-3; D is undetermined. The V end lost 5 bases, the J end lost 3 bases, and 18 bases lay between the germline ends. This CDR3 contains 16 residues. The V gene's germline CDR1 is SEHNR and CDR2 FQNEAQ (reference sequence). Here the CDR3 reads CASSPRSQMGTDTQYF. CDR3 DNA: TGTGCCAGCAGCCCCCGATCTCAAATGGGGACAGATACGCAGTATTTT.

This clone was counted only a few times. This sequence joins TRBV5-5 and TRBJ1-5, with TRBD1 matching 8 bases. The germline CDR1 and CDR2 sequences are SGHKS and YYEKEE (reference sequence). CDR3 size: 15 residues. Unmatched junction bases numbered 1, after V lost 0 bases and J lost 2 bases. The CDR3 sequence: CASSLETGGNQPQHF. In DNA form, the CDR3 reads TGTGCCAGCAGCTTGGAGACAGGGGGCAATCAGCCCCAGCATTTT.

This clone was detected many times. The chain joins TRBV5-1 to TRBJ2-2; D is ambiguous. This CDR3 region has 14 residues. The germline V gene has CDR1 SGHRS and CDR2 YFSETQ. The V end was cut by 0 bases, the J end by 5 bases, with 8 bases between. The CDR3 DNA reads as TGCGCCAGCAGCTTGGTTATGCAGACCGGGGAGCTGTTTTTT. Translation gives CASSLVMQTGELFF. Complete variable domain (other parts from reference TRBV5-1 and TRBJ2-2): KAGVTQTPRYLIKTRGQQVTLSCSPISGHRSVSWYQQTPGQGLQFLFEYFSETQRNKGNFPGRFSGRQFSNSRSEMNVSTLELGDSALYLCASSLVMQTGELFFGEGSRLTVL.

The table lists this clone with a few counts. The gene calls are TRBV6-5 and TRBJ1-5; D gene uncertain. From germline, CDR1 is MNHEY and CDR2 SVGAGI. This CDR3 has 14 amino acids. Between the trimmed V and J ends, which lost 0 bases and 4 bases, there was a span of 7 bases. As DNA, the CDR3 is TGTGCCAGCAGTTACTCGGCCACTAATCAGCCCCAGCATTTT. It specifies CASSYSATNQPQHF.

This clone was observed many times. In DNA form, the CDR3 reads TGTGCCAGCAGCGTATTCACCCCGGGACAGGATAGCACAGATACGCAGTATTTT. Amino acids: CASSVFTPGQDSTDTQYF. V is TRBV9 and J is TRBJ2-3; TRBD1 matches at 8 bases. V lost 1 base, J lost 0 bases, and 10 bases stayed unmatched. This CDR3 has 18 amino acids. Germline loops: CDR1 SGDLS, CDR2 YYNGEE.

The table lists this clone with a few counts. The chain uses TRBV7-2 and TRBJ2-3; D uncertain. V was trimmed by 3 bases and J by 6 bases, leaving 4 bases between them. The germline V gene has CDR1 SGHTA and CDR2 FQGNSA. The CDR3 covers 11 residues. CDR3 protein: CASSFRDTQYF. CDR3 nucleotide sequence: TGTGCCAGCAGCTTTAGGGATACGCAGTATTTT.

Comment on this clone: A clone one base away is much larger, so this may be a read error. The CDR3: CASSRTSESGGEQFF. Written as DNA, the CDR3 is TGTGCCAGCAGCCGGACTAGCGAGAGTGGTGGTGAGCAGTTCTTC. The rearrangement links TRBV7-9 to TRBJ2-1; TRBD2 aligns across 9 bases. CDR1 and CDR2 from the germline V gene are SEHNR and FQNEAQ (reference sequence). Trimming cost V 5 bases and J 9 bases; bases outside gene matches: 11. The CDR3 totals 15 residues.

This clone was seen a handful of times. At one boundary the junction diverges from the germline segment, which might be a read error. The V gene is TRBV5-8, the J gene TRBJ2-3; unclear D gene. The CDR3 contains 13 residues. Germline-derived CDR1 and CDR2 are SGHTS and YDEGEE. In nucleotides, the CDR3 is TGCGCCAGCAGCCAAGATATACTAACTACGCAGTATTTT. Translated: CASSQDILTTQYF.

The CDR3: CSVEAGAQETQYF. CDR3 in DNA: TGCAGCGTTGAGGCCGGTGCCCAAGAGACCCAGTACTTC. The chain couples TRBV29-1 to TRBJ2-5; D is unresolved. The CDR3 is 13 amino acids. In germline, CDR1 is SQVTM, CDR2 ANQGSEA. The V and J ends lost 3 bases and 1 base respectively, with 9 bases between them.

J is TRBJ2-3 and V is TRBV25-1, with D possibly TRBD2 on 5 matching bases. Deletions cut 4 bases from V and 5 bases from J, with 13 bases between. Germline values: CDR1 MGHDK, CDR2 SYGVNS. This CDR3 spans 14 amino acids. CDR3 residues: CASSGPRAGDTQYF. CDR3 bases: TGTGCCAGCAGTGGACCACGGGCGGGAGATACGCAGTATTTT.

This chain connects TRBV5-1 to TRBJ1-1; D gene ambiguous. CDR1 and CDR2 (germline): SGHRS, YFSETQ. V lost 0 bases to trimming and J lost 1 base, with 7 bases between them. The CDR3 runs 14 residues. The chain's CDR3 is CASSLEPGNTEAFF. CDR3 nucleotide sequence: TGCGCCAGCAGCTTGGAGCCGGGGAACACTGAAGCTTTCTTT.

This clone has just a few counts. The chain employs TRBV6-1 and TRBJ2-5; D unresolved. Trimming took off 5 bases at V and 5 bases at J, with 12 bases between the two ends. The CDR3 consists of 13 residues. CDR1 is MNHNS, CDR2 SASEGT, per germline. CDR3 bases: TGTGCCAGCAGTTATACCCGGGCGGAGACCCAGTACTTC. As protein: CASSYTRAETQYF.

This clone was observed at least ten times. The chain joins TRBV2 to TRBJ2-3; no firm D call. With 5 bases removed from V and 3 bases from J, the gap between germline ends came to 6 bases. The CDR3 spans 12 residues. Germline CDR1 is SNHLY and CDR2 is FYNNEI. The CDR3 DNA is TGTGCCAGCAGTTTCACGACAGATACGCAGTATTTT. This encodes CASSFTTDTQYF.

The rearrangement links TRBV30 to TRBJ2-1; 8 nucleotides match TRBD2. Looked up from germline, CDR1 is GTSNPN and CDR2 is SVGIG (reference sequence). This CDR3 has 16 residues. Germline trimming cut 3 bases from V and 0 bases from J; bases unmatched to any gene: 7. The CDR3 DNA reads as TGTGCCTGGAGCCGCGGGAGGCTTAGCTCCTACAATGAGCAGTTCTTC. Translating it yields CAWSRGRLSSYNEQFF.

The chain joins TRBV11-2 to TRBJ1-3; the D gene is possibly TRBD1 (6 bases). V shed 1 base and J shed 4 bases, with 14 bases lying between them. The CDR3 contains 16 residues. Germline V gene data show CDR1 as SGHAT and CDR2 as FQNNGV. CDR3 bases: TGTGCCAGCAGCTTAGTTGGCAGGGGTGCAGGAAACACCATATATTTT. It translates to CASSLVGRGAGNTIYF. Based on the CDR3 plus reference TRBV11-2 and TRBJ1-3, the full variable domain is EAGVAQSPRYKIIEKRQSVAFWCNPISGHATLYWYQQILGQGPKLLIQFQNNGVVDDSQLPKDRFSAERLKGVDSTLKIQPAKLEDSAVYLCASSLVGRGAGNTIYFGEGSWLTVV.

This clone was counted a few times. V is TRBV11-2 and J is TRBJ2-5; 7 positions match TRBD2. After removal of 3 bases from V and 5 bases from J, the junction contained 9 bases not matched to a gene. From germline, CDR1 is SGHAT and CDR2 FQNNGV. The CDR3 runs 15 residues. CDR3 sequence reads: CASSFQSSGGETQYF. CDR3 nucleotides: TGTGCCAGCAGCTTTCAATCATCCGGGGGGGAGACCCAGTACTTC.

This clone was picked up many times. The chain employs TRBV30 and TRBJ1-1; D is ambiguous. The CDR3 sequence is 13 residues long. From germline, CDR1 is GTSNPN and CDR2 SVGIG (reference sequence). Trimming left V 3 bases short and J 1 base short, with 9 bases between. The CDR3 loop is CAWSPQRNTEAFF. Written as DNA, the CDR3 is TGTGCCTGGAGCCCACAGAGGAACACTGAAGCTTTCTTT.

This clone was seen a few times. The chain is built from TRBV6-1 and TRBJ2-7; 9 nucleotides line up with TRBD1. Germline CDR1 reads MNHNS; CDR2 reads SASEGT. Trimming cost V 6 bases and J 3 bases; bases outside gene matches: 6. This CDR3 has 14 amino acids. In DNA, the CDR3 is TGTGCCAGCAGCCCGGACAGGGGTGGCTACGAGCAGTACTTC. Translated: CASSPDRGGYEQYF.

This clone came up many times. The J gene is TRBJ1-3, the V gene TRBV7-9, with D perhaps matching TRBD1 (6 bases). This CDR3 is built from 15 residues. Germline V CDR1 and CDR2: SEHNR, FQNEAQ (reference sequence). V dropped 4 bases and J dropped 0 bases, with 10 bases sitting between them. The CDR3 sequence: CASSSSRGSGNTIYF. The CDR3 DNA follows: TGTGCCAGCAGCTCCTCCAGGGGCTCTGGAAACACCATATATTTT. The full variable domain, rest sourced from reference TRBV7-9 and TRBJ1-3, is DTGVSQNPRHKITKRGQNVTFRCDPISEHNRLYWYRQTLGQGPEFLTYFQNEAQLEKSRLLSDRFSAERPKGSFSTLEIQRTEQGDSAMYLCASSSSRGSGNTIYFGEGSWLTVV.

This chain connects TRBV10-3 to TRBJ2-3; D is ambiguous. The CDR3 spans 15 residues. CDR1 and CDR2 (germline): ENHRY, SYGVKD. Trimming removed 3 bases at V and 3 bases at J, with 13 bases between. CDR3 in amino acids: CAISERARPTDTQYF. The CDR3 DNA is TGTGCCATCAGTGAACGGGCCCGACCAACAGATACGCAGTATTTT.

The V gene is TRBV27, the J gene TRBJ2-1, with 9 positions matching TRBD2. Germline CDR1 and CDR2: MNHEY and SMNVEV (reference sequence). J lost 7 bases, V lost 8 bases, and 15 bases had no gene match. This CDR3 spans 16 amino acids. CDR3 sequence: CASAKGGGRAKNEQFF. The DNA for the CDR3 is TGTGCCAGCGCGAAAGGGGGCGGGAGGGCCAAGAATGAGCAGTTCTTC.

Of note for this clone: Additional DNA sequences in this sample encode the identical CDR3. This chain links TRBV5-1 with TRBJ2-2, with 8 bases that match TRBD1. Germline V gene sequence: CDR1 SGHRS, CDR2 YFSETQ. With V trimmed by 0 bases and J by 0 bases, 1 base remained unmatched. There are 16 residues in the CDR3. CDR3 in DNA: TGCGCCAGCAGCTTGGAACAGGGGGCGAACACCGGGGAGCTGTTTTTT. Its protein is CASSLEQGANTGELFF.

The chain carries TRBV28 and TRBJ1-5, with a possible D match to TRBD1 (5 bases). Germline loops: CDR1 MDHEN, CDR2 SYDVKM. This CDR3 region has 14 residues. V lost 1 base, J lost 5 bases, and 9 bases lay in between. The CDR3 here is CASSLFRADQPQHF. The CDR3, as DNA: TGTGCCAGCAGTTTATTCAGGGCAGATCAGCCCCAGCATTTT.